Below, 24 T cell receptor beta chains from the same sample are listed, as sequenced in a study of cytomegalovirus exposure and HLA in healthy donors. PCR primers comprised 60 Vbeta and 13 Jbeta primers. TCRdb keeps only in-frame clones here, not all; method: immunoSEQ multiplex PCR. This sample has hundreds of thousands of clones, with around 78% found just once. Source material: PBMCs. All receptors derive from a boy younger than 18 in good health and CMV-seronegative.

The rearrangement joins TRBV2 to TRBJ2-4, with 8 bases fitting TRBD1. Germline CDR1 is SNHLY and CDR2 is FYNNEI. The CDR3 covers 14 residues. The junction had 3 bases not matched to a gene; V was cut back by 2 bases and J by 6 bases. The CDR3 sequence: CASSESGTGNIQYF. As DNA, the CDR3 is TGTGCCAGCAGTGAATCCGGGACAGGAAACATTCAGTACTTC.

CDR3 residues: CASSYSRGWQPQHF. The CDR3 DNA reads TGTGCCAGCAGTTACTCAAGGGGCTGGCAGCCCCAGCATTTT. The chain combines TRBV6-5 with TRBJ1-5, with D perhaps matching TRBD1 (5 bases). V lost 0 bases and J 7 bases, leaving 10 bases between the germline ends. The CDR3 contains 14 residues. The germline gives CDR1 MNHEY, CDR2 SVGAGI.

Worth noting for this clone: The same CDR3 is also encoded by other DNA sequences in this sample. V usage is TRBV5-4 and J usage is TRBJ2-3, with TRBD1 as a possible D gene (6 bases). Trimming took off 3 bases at V and 3 bases at J, with 8 bases between the two ends. Germline lookup yields CDR1 SGHNT and CDR2 YYREEE (reference sequence). This CDR3 spans 13 amino acids. CDR3 in amino acids: CASSSRGTDTQYF. The CDR3 DNA reads as TGTGCCAGCAGCTCTAGGGGGACAGATACGCAGTATTTT.

The chain joins TRBV6-5 to TRBJ1-2; the match to TRBD1 covers 9 bases. Germline CDR1 is MNHEY and CDR2 is SVGAGI. The V gene end was trimmed by 5 bases and the J gene end by 12 bases; junction bases not matched to a gene: 7. The CDR3 runs 12 residues. The CDR3 bases are TGTGCCAGCAGTATGGGACAGGGACGCGACACCTTC. Amino acid sequence: CASSMGQGRDTF.

V and J are TRBV2 and TRBJ1-5; 7 nucleotides line up with TRBD1. Germline-derived CDR1 and CDR2 are SNHLY and FYNNEI. V was pared by 6 bases and J by 4 bases, with 9 bases of the junction left unmatched. CDR3 length: 15 amino acids. Written as DNA, the CDR3 is TGTGCCAGCAGGGCTGGACAGGCAGGTAATCAGCCCCAGCATTTT. Amino acids: CASRAGQAGNQPQHF.

V gene TRBV30 combines with J gene TRBJ2-1; no definite D call. The CDR3 length is 13 residues. V shed 0 bases and J shed 5 bases, with 8 bases lying between them. Per germline, CDR1 GTSNPN and CDR2 SVGIG (reference sequence). CDR3 region: CAWSVLGHNEQFF. The CDR3 bases are TGTGCCTGGAGTGTACTGGGCCACAATGAGCAGTTCTTC.

CDR3 protein: CATHPQGRTTEAFF. CDR3 DNA: TGTGCCACCCACCCCCAGGGGCGAACCACTGAAGCTTTCTTT. The chain joins TRBV10-3 to TRBJ1-1; tentative D call: TRBD1 (6 bases). The CDR3 is 14 amino acids. The germline CDR1 and CDR2 sequences are ENHRY and SYGVKD. The V end was cut by 10 bases, the J end by 4 bases, with 19 bases between.

V and J are TRBV5-1 and TRBJ2-2; the match to TRBD2 covers 9 bases. Germline V CDR1 and CDR2: SGHRS, YFSETQ. This CDR3 contains 16 residues. Losses at the gene ends were 2 bases for V and 7 bases for J; bases not matched to a gene: 9. CDR3 loop: CASSFGAGGPVGELFF. CDR3 sequence (DNA): TGCGCCAGCAGCTTTGGTGCGGGGGGGCCTGTCGGGGAGCTGTTTTTT.

The chain links TRBV5-1 to TRBJ1-1; the match to TRBD1 covers 8 bases. The V gene end was trimmed by 0 bases and the J gene end by 4 bases; junction bases not matched to a gene: 11. This CDR3 region has 17 residues. Germline V CDR1 and CDR2: SGHRS, YFSETQ. The CDR3 bases are TGCGCCAGCAGCTTGGAAGGACAGGGTGGCAGGGGCACTGAAGCTTTCTTT. Amino acid sequence: CASSLEGQGGRGTEAFF.

The chain recombines TRBV4-1 with TRBJ1-5; D not resolved. There are 15 residues in the CDR3. CDR1 is MGHRA, CDR2 YSYEKL, per germline. Deletions cut 3 bases from V and 7 bases from J, with 16 bases between. The CDR3 nucleotides are TGCGCCAGCAGCCACCCTGGTCGCGGGAGACAGCCCCAGCATTTT. Translated: CASSHPGRGRQPQHF.

This clone has just a few counts. The chain links TRBV5-1 to TRBJ1-3; 8 nucleotides align to TRBD1. CDR1 and CDR2 from the germline V gene are SGHRS and YFSETQ. The CDR3 contains 18 residues. Trimming removed 3 bases from V and 1 base from J; junction bases left unmatched: 12. The CDR3 nucleotides are TGCGCCAGCAGCTCCGGCCCGGGACAGGCCAATTCTGGAAACACCATATATTTT. It codes for CASSSGPGQANSGNTIYF.

This clone was seen a handful of times. The gene calls are TRBV6-1 and TRBJ1-3, with D perhaps TRBD1 (5 bases). Germline CDR1 reads MNHNS; CDR2 reads SASEGT. The CDR3 is 14 amino acids. V gave up 11 bases and J gave up 0 bases, with 14 bases separating them. The CDR3 DNA reads as TGTGCCGGAAGTAAGGGGCCCTCTGGAAACACCATATATTTT. It translates to CAGSKGPSGNTIYF.

This chain connects TRBV27 to TRBJ1-2; D is unclear. Germline CDR1 MNHEY, CDR2 SMNVEV (reference sequence). Trimming stripped 8 bases from V and 5 bases from J, with 18 bases between. This CDR3 spans 14 amino acids. Written as DNA, the CDR3 is TGTGCCAGCGGTCACCGCGGTCAGCATTATGGCTACACCTTC. Protein product: CASGHRGQHYGYTF.

The V call is TRBV6-5, the J call TRBJ2-3; 7 nucleotides align to TRBD2. Germline V gene sequence: CDR1 MNHEY, CDR2 SVGAGI. This CDR3 region has 15 residues. V trimming: 2 bases; J trimming: 4 bases; junction bases outside the gene matches: 6. In nucleotides, the CDR3 is TGTGCCAGCAGTTACGGGGGGGGTTTCTCAGATACGCAGTATTTT. Amino acids: CASSYGGGFSDTQYF.

The V call is TRBV27, the J call TRBJ2-1; no clear D. V shed 6 bases and J shed 0 bases, with 15 bases lying between them. The CDR3 has 16 residues. CDR1 is MNHEY and CDR2 is SMNVEV in the germline V gene (reference sequence). The CDR3 DNA reads TGTGCCAGCAGCCGTCGACTGGAAAACTCCTACAATGAGCAGTTCTTC. Translation: CASSRRLENSYNEQFF.

The gene calls are TRBV13 and TRBJ2-5; 11 bases agree with TRBD2. The germline V gene encodes CDR1 PRHDT and CDR2 FYEKMQ (reference sequence). The junction had 5 bases not matched to a gene; V was cut back by 5 bases and J by 3 bases. There are 15 residues in the CDR3. The CDR3 loop is CASSKFSGREETQYF. The DNA of the CDR3 is TGTGCCAGCAGCAAATTTAGCGGGAGGGAAGAGACCCAGTACTTC.

The chain couples TRBV6-6 to TRBJ2-1; 7 bases line up with TRBD2. This CDR3 spans 12 amino acids. With 5 bases clipped from V and 7 bases from J, the junction kept 2 bases outside the gene matches. CDR1 is MNHNY and CDR2 is SVGAGI in the germline V gene (reference sequence). CDR3 region: CASSGEGNEQFF. For the CDR3, the DNA is TGTGCCAGCAGTGGGGAGGGAAATGAGCAGTTCTTC.

This sequence joins TRBV5-4 and TRBJ2-7; the match to TRBD2 covers 9 bases. V gave up 0 bases and J gave up 4 bases; unmatched junction bases: 5. Germline assignment: CDR1 SGHNT and CDR2 YYREEE (reference sequence). This CDR3 contains 15 residues. CDR3 region: CASSLGLAVTYEQYF. The CDR3 DNA sequence: TGTGCCAGCAGCTTGGGACTAGCGGTAACATACGAGCAGTACTTC.

This clone came up once. The chain links TRBV5-6 to TRBJ1-1; 8 nucleotides line up with TRBD1. The V gene's germline CDR1 is SGHDT and CDR2 YYEEEE. Germline trimming cut 1 base from V and 5 bases from J; bases unmatched to any gene: 7. This CDR3 contains 15 residues. The DNA of the CDR3 is TGTGCCAGCAGCTTGCCCAGGGACAGGAGTACTGAAGCTTTCTTT. Translated: CASSLPRDRSTEAFF.

The V gene is TRBV27, the J gene TRBJ2-7; 9 positions match TRBD1. Germline V gene data show CDR1 as MNHEY and CDR2 as SMNVEV (reference sequence). With 7 bases clipped from V and 4 bases from J, the junction kept 8 bases outside the gene matches. This CDR3 region has 14 residues. The CDR3 sequence is CASKPGQGLYEQYF. The DNA for the CDR3 is TGTGCCAGCAAGCCGGGACAGGGACTTTACGAGCAGTACTTC.

The J gene is TRBJ1-2, the V gene TRBV19; 8 nucleotides agree with TRBD1. This CDR3 region has 14 residues. Germline CDR1 is LNHDA and CDR2 is SQIVND (reference sequence). V shed 1 base and J 7 bases; nucleotides not matched to a gene: 5. CDR3 bases: TGTGCCAGTAGTATAGGGGGACAGGCCGGTGGCTACACCTTC. Its protein is CASSIGGQAGGYTF.

The V and J genes are TRBV5-5 and TRBJ2-1, with a weak D call TRBD2 (5 bases). The CDR3 is 14 amino acids. Trimming removed 2 bases at V and 3 bases at J, with 9 bases between. Germline values: CDR1 SGHKS, CDR2 YYEKEE (reference sequence). CDR3 loop: CASSFTGGYNEQFF. CDR3 DNA: TGTGCCAGCAGCTTCACCGGAGGCTACAATGAGCAGTTCTTC.

The chain has TRBV6-1 and TRBJ1-5, with 9 bases that match TRBD1. V shed 5 bases, J shed 1 base, and the junction held 3 bases outside the gene matches. CDR1 and CDR2 (germline): MNHNS, SASEGT. The CDR3 covers 15 residues. The CDR3 spells CASSSGTGSNQPQHF. Written as DNA, the CDR3 is TGTGCCAGCAGTTCCGGGACAGGGAGCAATCAGCCCCAGCATTTT.

The chain joins TRBV9 to TRBJ2-5; 11 bases are shared with TRBD2. The J segment lost 2 bases and the V segment lost 3 bases, leaving 6 bases of the junction unmatched. Germline assignment: CDR1 SGDLS and CDR2 YYNGEE. CDR3 size: 16 residues. The CDR3 sequence: CASSEKTSGVQETQYF. CDR3 sequence (DNA): TGTGCCAGCAGCGAGAAGACTAGCGGGGTTCAAGAGACCCAGTACTTC.